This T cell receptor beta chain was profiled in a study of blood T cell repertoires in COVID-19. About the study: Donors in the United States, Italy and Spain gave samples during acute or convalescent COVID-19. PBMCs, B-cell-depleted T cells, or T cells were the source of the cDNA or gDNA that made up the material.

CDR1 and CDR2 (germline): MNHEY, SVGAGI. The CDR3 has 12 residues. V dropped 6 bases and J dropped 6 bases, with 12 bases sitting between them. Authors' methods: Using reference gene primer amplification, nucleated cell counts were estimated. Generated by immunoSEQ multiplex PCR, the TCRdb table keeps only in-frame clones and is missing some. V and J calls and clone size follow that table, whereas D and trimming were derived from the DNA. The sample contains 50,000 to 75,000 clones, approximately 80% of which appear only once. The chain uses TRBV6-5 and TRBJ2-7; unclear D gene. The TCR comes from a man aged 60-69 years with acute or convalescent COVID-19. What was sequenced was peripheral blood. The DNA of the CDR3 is TGTGCCAGCAGGGCATGGCTTGGCGAGCAGTACTTC. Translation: CASRAWLGEQYF.